Below are 15 T cell receptor beta chains sequenced from a single sample in a study of regulatory T cells in long-lasting Graves disease. Construction of TCR beta libraries relied on iRepertoire HTBI primers and on Arm-PCR targeting CDR3 regions. TCRdb reanalysed the multiplex PCR reads using MiXCR and keeps one entry per CDR3 protein. The top ten clones hold under 55% of a sample with about 660,000 distinct CDR3 sequences, 30% of them seen once. Time point specified: persistent/refractory GD, antithyroid drugs over 5 years with positive TRAb. The TCR library was made from RNA that had been extracted from PBMCs in TRIzol. Sample: peripheral blood mononuclear cells (PBMCs), taken when the disease was refractory, from a patient treated with antithyroid drugs. The receptors originated from a female donor with Graves disease.

This clonotype appeared once. CDR3 sequence: CASSTGDRSNTEAFF. CDR3 nucleotides: TGTGCCAGCAGCACCGGGGACAGGTCGAACACTGAAGCTTTCTTT. The chain links TRBV9 to TRBJ1-1; 8 bases map to TRBD1. The germline gives CDR1 SGDLS, CDR2 YYNGEE. This CDR3 comprises 15 residues. Unmatched junction bases numbered 6, after V lost 4 bases and J lost 1 base.

The chain employs TRBV6-1 and TRBJ1-5, with D possibly matching TRBD1 (6 bases). Trimming removed 8 bases from V and 4 bases from J, with 12 bases in between. The CDR3 runs to 13 residues. Germline V CDR1 and CDR2: MNHNS, SASEGT. This CDR3 is CASQRDINQPQHF. DNA for the CDR3: TGTGCCAGCCAAAGGGACATAAATCAGCCCCAGCATTTT.

This clonotype has more than one count but fewer than ten. This chain connects TRBV20-1 to TRBJ2-7, with TRBD2 matching over 9 bases. Germline V gives CDR1 DFQATT, CDR2 SNEGSKA (reference sequence). This CDR3 region has 13 residues. V trimming: 6 bases; J trimming: 0 bases; junction bases outside the gene matches: 3. The CDR3 DNA sequence: TGCAGTGCGTTTAGCGGGAGCTCCTACGAGCAGTACTTC. Its protein product is CSAFSGSSYEQYF.

The CDR3 spells CSVGLQGNTEAFF. DNA for the CDR3: TGCAGCGTCGGCTTACAGGGTAACACTGAAGCTTTCTTT. The rearrangement joins TRBV29-1 to TRBJ1-1; possible D gene TRBD1, 6 bases. Germline values: CDR1 SQVTM, CDR2 ANQGSEA. The CDR3 is 13 residues long. The V end was cut by 6 bases, the J end by 2 bases, with 13 bases between.

V usage is TRBV6-2 or TRBV6-3 and J usage is TRBJ1-5, with D possibly TRBD1 on 5 matching bases. The CDR3 contains 13 residues. V shed 7 bases and J shed 6 bases, with 13 bases lying between them. The germline V gene encodes CDR1 MNHEY and CDR2 SVGEGT. The CDR3 nucleotides read TGTGCCAGCACCCAGGGTACAGGTCAGCCCCAGCATTTT. Translated: CASTQGTGQPQHF.

This sequence joins TRBV30 and TRBJ2-2, with D unresolved. Germline V lookup: CDR1 GTSNPN, CDR2 SVGIG (reference sequence). The V gene lost 3 bases and the J gene lost 5 bases, with 13 bases spanning the gap. The CDR3 contains 14 residues. CDR3 amino acids: CAWRFNIPTGELFF. As DNA, the CDR3 is TGTGCCTGGAGGTTTAATATCCCTACCGGGGAGCTGTTTTTT.

The V call is TRBV20-1, the J call TRBJ1-1, with 8 nucleotides matching TRBD1. V lost 4 bases and J lost 0; bases outside the gene matches: 10. The length of the CDR3 is 16 residues. The V gene's germline CDR1 is DFQATT and CDR2 SNEGSKA (reference sequence). The CDR3: CSAKAGGRALNTEAFF. Here the CDR3 DNA reads TGCAGTGCTAAAGCAGGGGGCCGAGCCTTGAACACTGAAGCTTTCTTT.

This clonotype was observed a few times. This chain uses TRBV20-1 with TRBJ2-7, with D unclear. This CDR3 has 12 amino acids. V lost 7 bases, J lost 2 bases, and 12 bases lay in between. Germline V gene sequence: CDR1 DFQATT, CDR2 SNEGSKA (reference sequence). The chain's CDR3 is CSGLLGPYEQYF. The CDR3 DNA is TGCAGTGGGTTACTGGGCCCCTACGAGCAGTACTTC.

This chain joins TRBV5-1 and TRBJ1-5; D uncertain. The V gene's germline CDR1 is SGHRS and CDR2 YFSETQ. V was shortened by 1 base and J by 5 bases, with 10 bases between the two germline ends. CDR3 length: 14 residues. The CDR3 DNA reads TGCGCCAGCAGCTTGATGGGGTTCGATCAGCCCCAGCATTTT. It encodes CASSLMGFDQPQHF.

There are many counts of this clonotype. This chain links TRBV5-1 with TRBJ2-7, with D maybe TRBD1 (5 bases). Germline CDR1 reads SGHRS; CDR2 reads YFSETQ. The ends were cut back, 0 bases at V and 0 bases at J, with 7 bases in the middle. The CDR3 has 14 residues. CDR3 in amino acids: CASSLDRISYEQYF. CDR3 DNA: TGCGCCAGCAGCTTGGACAGGATCTCCTACGAGCAGTACTTC.

This clonotype came up many times. V usage is TRBV6-1 and J usage is TRBJ2-7; TRBD2 might be the D (5 bases). Germline-derived CDR1 and CDR2 are MNHNS and SASEGT. With 5 bases removed from V and 3 bases from J, the gap between germline ends came to 14 bases. The length of the CDR3 is 14 residues. CDR3: CASSTGDKNYEQYF. The DNA for the CDR3 is TGTGCCAGCAGTACCGGGGATAAGAACTACGAGCAGTACTTC.

V gene TRBV28 combines with J gene TRBJ1-5; no reliable D call. V dropped 3 bases and J dropped 6 bases, with 6 bases sitting between them. The CDR3 extends over 12 amino acids. Germline loops: CDR1 MDHEN, CDR2 SYDVKM. The CDR3 DNA follows: TGTGCCAGCAGTTTCCCCCCTCAGCCCCAGCATTTT. Amino acid sequence: CASSFPPQPQHF.

The chain has TRBV3-1 and TRBJ2-1, with D perhaps TRBD2 (5 bases). V lost 3 bases, J lost 4 bases, and 7 bases lay in between. CDR1 and CDR2 (germline): LGHDT, YNNKEL (reference sequence). The CDR3 sequence is 13 residues long. The chain's CDR3 is CASSHPGYNEQFF. DNA of the CDR3: TGTGCCAGCAGCCATCCGGGGTACAATGAGCAGTTCTTC.

This clonotype was found many times. The chain uses TRBV2 and TRBJ1-2, with a weak D call TRBD1 (6 bases). From germline, CDR1 is SNHLY and CDR2 FYNNEI. CDR3 length: 13 residues. V dropped 8 bases and J dropped 2 bases, with 12 bases sitting between them. This CDR3 is CASLNQGNYGYTF. The CDR3 coding sequence is TGTGCCAGCCTGAACCAGGGGAACTATGGCTACACCTTC.

This clonotype was seen many times. The chain has TRBV6-9 and TRBJ1-1; D is unresolved. The CDR3 extends over 14 amino acids. Trimming cost V 3 bases and J 4 bases, with 12 bases left between them. CDR1 MNHGY and CDR2 SVAAGI come from the germline V gene. CDR3 protein: CASSYETLGTEAFF. The CDR3 coding sequence is TGTGCCAGCAGTTACGAGACCCTAGGCACTGAAGCTTTCTTT.